This T cell receptor (beta chain) came from a study of OX40 agonist ivuxolimab in advanced cancers. Background for the entire study: Ivuxolimab, which targeted the costimulatory receptor OX40 (CD134), was an agonistic, fully human IgG2 monoclonal antibody. Intravenous ivuxolimab was administered to patients every 2 weeks at six dose levels: 0.01, 0.1, 0.3, 1.5, 3 and 10 mg/kg. Of the approximately 54 patients in dose escalation, around 19 had hepatocellular carcinoma, roughly 15 had melanoma, 9 had renal cell carcinoma and 9 had head and neck cancer. In the dose-escalation cohort, 82.7% of patients were male, and the mean age was about 55 years, with a range of 23 to 79. Prior anti-PD-1, anti-PD-L1 or anti-CTLA-4 therapy was permitted, and approximately 39% of dose-escalation patients had received checkpoint inhibitors. Partial responses occurred in three dose-escalation patients: two with cutaneous melanoma and one with hepatocellular carcinoma. Peripheral TCRbeta sequencing was intended to test whether TCR sequence diversity was altered and clonal T-cell expansion was caused by ivuxolimab. The paper reports the monotherapy dose-escalation portion (N of about 54 patients) of the phase I ivuxolimab trial.

The count of this clone is one. The antigen it recognizes is unknown. Per-base quality was not reported, and no clone a single base away is much larger than it. Genomic DNA was extracted from sorted cells for sequencing of the TCRbeta CDR3 region. The immunoSEQ Assay was used for sequencing of TCRbeta CDR3 regions. The table was pulled from immuneACCESS by TCRdb, which kept in-frame rearrangements only. Such tables lose some clones; where checked, under half of the loss comes from unresolved V genes, and the rest has no known cause. The sample table holds more than 50,000 clones, of which about 79% were seen once. Roughly 1.5% of the sample belongs to the ten largest clones. V was cut back by 4 bases and J by 5 bases, leaving a gap of 17 bases between them. The germline V gene (reference sequence) yields SEHNR for CDR1 and FQNEAQ for CDR2. The CDR3 runs 15 residues from the cysteine to the phenylalanine. The entry retains the CDR3 DNA only, 45 bases that are in frame from base 1.

The study at large found these results: In the 0.1-3.0 mg/kg groups, partial responders had among the lowest normalized peripheral clonal expansion, particularly in CD8+ T cells. At doses of 0.1 to 3.0 mg/kg, clonal expansion of both CD4+ and CD8+ T cells in blood was seen between baseline and week 6. On average, CD8+ T cells showed more expanded clones than CD4+ T cells after ivuxolimab. Low levels of normalized T-cell clonal expansion were also seen in some patients who did not respond. The antigen specificity of the peripheral T cells that underwent clonal expansion was not determined.

The trial excluded patients who had a history of autoimmune disease or were on systemic immunosuppression. Peripheral blood for TCR sequencing was collected from all dose cohorts at baseline, on cycle 4 day 1, and on cycle 7 day 1. Samples came from an open-label, multicenter, first-in-human phase I dose-escalation trial of ivuxolimab. Adults with locally advanced or metastatic melanoma, renal cell, hepatocellular, or head and neck squamous cell carcinoma were enrolled in the trial. Before TCR sequencing, CD4+ and CD8+ T cells were separately sorted from peripheral blood. The chain is encoded by TRBV7-9 joined to TRBJ2-5; confidence is insufficient to name the D gene. This clonotype was obtained from an adult with an advanced solid tumor such as melanoma, head and neck, liver or kidney cancer. The source was CD4+ or CD8+ T cells sorted from blood, collected in a trial of the OX40 agonist ivuxolimab. The CDR3 reads as follows: CASSSTLLLRETQYF. The nucleotides are TGTGCCAGCAGCTCCACACTATTGTTGAGGGAGACCCAGTACTTC.